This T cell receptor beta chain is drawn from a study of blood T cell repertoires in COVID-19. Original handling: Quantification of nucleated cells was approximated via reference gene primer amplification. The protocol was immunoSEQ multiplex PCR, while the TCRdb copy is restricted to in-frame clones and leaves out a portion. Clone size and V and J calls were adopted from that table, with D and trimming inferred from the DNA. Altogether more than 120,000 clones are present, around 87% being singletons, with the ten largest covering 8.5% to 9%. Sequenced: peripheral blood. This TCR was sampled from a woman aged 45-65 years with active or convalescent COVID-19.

This chain's CDR3 is CASSLAYDQPQHF. The CDR3 bases are TGTGCCAGCAGCTTAGCTTATGATCAGCCCCAGCATTTT. The chain recombines TRBV7-9 with TRBJ1-5; no clear D. Germline-derived CDR1 and CDR2 are SEHNR and FQNEAQ (reference sequence). The CDR3 loop spans 13 amino acids. V lost 0 bases to trimming and J lost 5 bases, with 5 bases between them.